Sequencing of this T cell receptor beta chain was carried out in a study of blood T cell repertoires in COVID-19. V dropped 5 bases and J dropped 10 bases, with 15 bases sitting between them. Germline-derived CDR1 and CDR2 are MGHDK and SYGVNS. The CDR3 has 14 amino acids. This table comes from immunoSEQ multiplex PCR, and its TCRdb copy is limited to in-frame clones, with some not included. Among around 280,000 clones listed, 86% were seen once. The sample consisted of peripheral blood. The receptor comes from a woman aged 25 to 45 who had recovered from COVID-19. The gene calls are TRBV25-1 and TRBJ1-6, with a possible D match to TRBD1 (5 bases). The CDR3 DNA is TGTGCCAGCAGTCCAGGCGGAGGGGTCTCACCCCTCCACTTT. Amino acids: CASSPGGGVSPLHF.